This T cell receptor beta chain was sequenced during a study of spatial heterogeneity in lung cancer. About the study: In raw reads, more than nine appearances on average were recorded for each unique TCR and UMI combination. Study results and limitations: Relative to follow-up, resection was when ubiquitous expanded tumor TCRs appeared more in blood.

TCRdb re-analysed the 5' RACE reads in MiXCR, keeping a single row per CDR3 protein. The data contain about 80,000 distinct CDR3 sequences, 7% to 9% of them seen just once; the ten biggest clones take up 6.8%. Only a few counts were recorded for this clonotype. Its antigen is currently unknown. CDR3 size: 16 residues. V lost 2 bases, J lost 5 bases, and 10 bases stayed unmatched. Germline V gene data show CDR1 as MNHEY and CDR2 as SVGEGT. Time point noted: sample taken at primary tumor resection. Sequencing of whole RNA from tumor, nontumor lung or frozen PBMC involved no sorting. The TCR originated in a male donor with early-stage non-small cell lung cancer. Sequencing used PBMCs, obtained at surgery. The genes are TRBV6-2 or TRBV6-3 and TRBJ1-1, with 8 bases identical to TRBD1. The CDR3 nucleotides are TGTGCCAGCAGTTACGACGGACAGGGAACTCGAACTGAAGCTTTCTTT. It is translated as CASSYDGQGTRTEAFF.